The present T cell receptor beta chain was sequenced within a study of cytomegalovirus exposure and HLA in healthy donors. Study context: The 100 to 150 validation repertoires matched the roughly 650 first-cohort repertoires in platform, a later analysis reported. Findings and caveats of the study: Reports indicated that the classifier achieved high specificity and sensitivity in diagnosing cytomegalovirus status. Some TCR beta chains (around 180 of them) were listed as cytomegalovirus-associated.

The CDR3 covers 18 residues. Germline V lookup: CDR1 MGHRA, CDR2 YSYEKL. V trimming: 3 bases; J trimming: 2 bases; junction bases outside the gene matches: 11. Method: immunoSEQ multiplex PCR; TCRdb's copy keeps in-frame clones and lacks some. The sample lists approximately 120,000 clones; approximately 90% were seen once. In the case of this clone: Its specificity is not known.

Source material: PBMCs. The rearrangement uses TRBV4-1 and TRBJ2-7, with TRBD2 identical over 12 bases. This clonotype originated in a woman aged 18-29 years in good health and CMV-seronegative. The CDR3 coding sequence is TGCGCCAGCAGCCAGCAAACTAGCGGGGGGAGCAAACCCTACGAGCAGTACTTC. Protein product: CASSQQTSGGSKPYEQYF.